The source of this TCR beta chain is a study of blood T cells in healthy people across ages. This clonotype was seen only a few times. Using a J-beta primer mix together with a sample-barcoded 5' primer, a second PCR was run for roughly 7 to 12 cycles. TCRdb reprocessed the 5' RACE reads via MiXCR and lists one record per CDR3 protein. The sample lists 1.4 million to 1.5 million distinct CDR3 sequences, approximately 40% seen once, with 7.9% in the top ten. Germline values: CDR1 SGHVS, CDR2 FNYEAQ. The CDR3 is 17 residues long. The J segment lost 4 bases and the V segment lost 5 bases, leaving 11 bases of the junction unmatched.

The sequence derives from a woman aged 18-35 years in good health. The sample taken for sequencing was blood. The chain uses TRBV7-6 and TRBJ2-3; TRBD2 matches at 11 bases. This CDR3 reads CASSPGLAALSSDTQYF. The CDR3 DNA reads as TGTGCCAGCAGCCCGGGACTAGCGGCGTTATCGTCAGATACGCAGTATTTT.